Sequencing of this TCR beta chain was carried out in a study of T-cell reconstitution after alpha-beta-depleted transplantation in children (TCRdb year 2016). Turning to the overall study: The study quantitatively tracked T-cell immune reconstitution after TCRalphabeta/CD19-depleted allogeneic hematopoietic cell transplantation in children using TCR repertoire profiling. Results and caveats for the whole study, not just this receptor: The apparently early recovery of alphabetaT-cell counts about two months after transplant reportedly depended on only several hundred rapidly expanded clones that came from non-depleted graft cells. The high TCRbeta diversity at day 60 in some patients was ascribed to recipient T cells and intrathymic progenitors that had survived conditioning. Over subsequent months, a decline in hyperexpanded clone frequencies was noted, and after one year, T-cell counts and TCRbeta diversity were mostly ascribed to newly produced T cells.

Worth noting for this clonotype: Its antigen target is currently unknown. The record has no base qualities; no much larger clone is one base away.

The library was produced with PCR. The instrument was an Illumina HiSeq 2500. To normalize quantification of the TCRbeta repertoire, the TCR libraries were built with molecular barcoding that relied on unique molecular identifiers. TCRdb trimmed the raw reads at Q25, called clones with MiXCR and kept productive beta chains. CDR3 protein duplicates are merged, each entry listing the most common genes and DNA. The sample table shows fewer than 550,000 distinct CDR3 sequences, and around 10% are seen once. The ten most abundant clones make up less than 15% of the sample. The meaning of the sample's treatment or condition label: allogeneic hematopoietic cell transplantation with graft depleted of TCRalphabeta T cells and CD19 B cells. Transplant recipients were children who received TCRalphabeta/CD19-depleted allogeneic hematopoietic cell grafts. The clonotype comes from a female patient between 2 and 15 years old who had a stem cell transplant for aplastic anemia, so the T cells may come from the graft donor. The material sequenced was PBMCs, mostly from graft donor cells, taken 180 days after TCRalphabeta/CD19-depleted stem cell transplant.

The DNA is as follows: TGTGCCAGCACCGAGGGGGCCTACGAGCAGTACTTC. Its translation reads: CASTEGAYEQYF. The rearranged segments are TRBV28 and TRBJ2-7; TRBD1 is perhaps the D gene, given 6 matching bases. Trimming at the junction amounts to 7 bases on V and 2 bases on J, and the germline ends lie 9 bases apart. For CDR1 and CDR2, the germline V gene lists MDHEN and SYDVKM. Including the terminal cysteine and phenylalanine, the CDR3 comprises 12 residues. Of all the DNA, just the CDR3 is kept, 36 bases in frame from base 1.